This TCR beta chain comes out of a study of blood T cell repertoires in COVID-19. Overall study context: Acute and convalescent COVID-19 samples came from the United States, Italy and Spain. T cells, B-cell-depleted T cells, or PBMCs provided the cDNA or gDNA that served as material.

Germline V CDR1 and CDR2: SGHVS, FNYEAQ. The CDR3 loop spans 16 amino acids. V lost 1 base, J lost 4 bases, and 1 base stayed unmatched. In the authors' methods: Reference gene primer amplification yielded estimated nucleated cell counts. Generated by immunoSEQ multiplex PCR, the TCRdb table keeps only in-frame clones and is missing some. V and J calls and clone size follow that table, whereas D and trimming were derived from the DNA. The sample gives 300,000 to 400,000 clones, about nine tenths of which show up once; less than 3.5% is in the top ten. The rearrangement uses TRBV7-6 and TRBJ2-1; 13 bases line up with TRBD2. The TCR sequence derives from a woman aged 25 to 39 with COVID-19, enrolled during active disease. The sample taken for sequencing was peripheral blood. Here the CDR3 DNA reads TGTGCCAGCAGCTTAGAACTAGCGGGAGGGTACAATGAGCAGTTCTTC. Translating it yields CASSLELAGGYNEQFF. Supplemented by reference TRBV7-6 and TRBJ2-1, the full variable domain reads GAGVSQSPRYKVTKRGQDVALRCDPISGHVSLYWYRQALGQGPEFLTYFNYEAQQDKSGLPNDRFSAERPEGSISTLTIQRTEQRDSAMYRCASSLELAGGYNEQFFGPGTRLTVL.